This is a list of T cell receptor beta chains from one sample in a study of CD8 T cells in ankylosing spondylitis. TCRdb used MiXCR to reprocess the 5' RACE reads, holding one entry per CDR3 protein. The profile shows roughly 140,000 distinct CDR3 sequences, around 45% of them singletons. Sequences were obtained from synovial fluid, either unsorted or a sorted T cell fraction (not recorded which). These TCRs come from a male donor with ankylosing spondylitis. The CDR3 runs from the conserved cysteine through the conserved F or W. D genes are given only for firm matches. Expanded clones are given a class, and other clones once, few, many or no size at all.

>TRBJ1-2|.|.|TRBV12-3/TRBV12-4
CASTGSNYGYTF
TGTGCCAGCACTGGATCTAACTATGGCTACACCTTC
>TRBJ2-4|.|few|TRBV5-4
CASSLGRLTETYGKNIQYF
TGTGCCAGCAGCTTGGGGAGGTTGACGGAAACTTATGGCAAAAACATTCAGTACTTC
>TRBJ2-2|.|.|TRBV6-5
CASRGGTGELFF
TGTGCCAGCAGGGGCGGCACCGGGGAGCTGTTTTTT
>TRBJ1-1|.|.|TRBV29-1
CSVLPTNTEAFF
TGCAGCGTTCTGCCGACCAACACTGAAGCTTTCTTT
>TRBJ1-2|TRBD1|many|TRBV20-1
CSASPGTAYGYTF
TGCAGTGCTTCCCCCGGGACAGCCTATGGCTACACCTTC
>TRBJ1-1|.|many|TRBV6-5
CGCRAGPLNTEAFF
TGTGGGTGCCGGGCAGGACCCCTTAACACTGAAGCTTTCTTT
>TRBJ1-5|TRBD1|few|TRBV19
CASSSTTGQLSNQPQHF
TGTGCCAGTAGTAGTACTACGGGACAGCTTAGCAATCAGCCCCAGCATTTT
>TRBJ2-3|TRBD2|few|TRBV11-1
CASSLLTSGVHYTDTQYF
TGTGCCAGCAGCTTACTGACTAGCGGGGTTCATTACACAGATACGCAGTATTTT
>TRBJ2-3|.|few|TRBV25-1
CASSERRDTQYF
TGTGCCAGCAGTGAACGGAGAGATACGCAGTATTTT
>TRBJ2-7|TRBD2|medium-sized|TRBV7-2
CASSLGLATYEQYF
TGTGCCAGCAGCTTAGGACTAGCGACCTACGAGCAGTACTTC
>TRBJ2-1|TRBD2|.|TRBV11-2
CASSRRPLAGGIEQFF
TGTGCCAGCAGCCGCCGCCCACTAGCGGGAGGGATTGAGCAGTTCTTC